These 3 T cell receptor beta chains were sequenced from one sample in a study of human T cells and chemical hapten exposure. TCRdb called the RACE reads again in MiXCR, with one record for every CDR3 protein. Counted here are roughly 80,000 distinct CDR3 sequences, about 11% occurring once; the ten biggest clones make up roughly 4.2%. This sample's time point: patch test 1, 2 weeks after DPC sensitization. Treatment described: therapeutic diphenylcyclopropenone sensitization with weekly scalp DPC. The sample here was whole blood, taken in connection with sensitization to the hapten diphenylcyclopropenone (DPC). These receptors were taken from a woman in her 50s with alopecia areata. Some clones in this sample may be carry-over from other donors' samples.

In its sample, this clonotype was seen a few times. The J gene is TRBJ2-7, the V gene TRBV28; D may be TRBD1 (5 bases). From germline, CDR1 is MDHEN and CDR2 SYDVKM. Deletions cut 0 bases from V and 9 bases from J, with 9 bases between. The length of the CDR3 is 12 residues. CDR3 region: CASSLWGRGQYF. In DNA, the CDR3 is TGTGCCAGCAGTTTATGGGGTAGGGGGCAGTACTTC.

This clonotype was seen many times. The CDR3 here is CSARTRDPQAPGNTIYF. The CDR3 region has the DNA TGCAGTGCTAGAACCCGGGACCCCCAGGCCCCTGGAAACACCATATATTTT. V usage is TRBV20-1 and J usage is TRBJ1-3, with D possibly being TRBD1 (5 bases). Germline CDR1 is DFQATT and CDR2 is SNEGSKA (reference sequence). CDR3 length equals 17 residues. The V gene lost 2 bases and the J gene lost 2 bases, with 19 bases spanning the gap.

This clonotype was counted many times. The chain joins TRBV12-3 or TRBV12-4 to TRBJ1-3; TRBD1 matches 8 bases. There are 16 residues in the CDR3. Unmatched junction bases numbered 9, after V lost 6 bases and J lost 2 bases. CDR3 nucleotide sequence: TGTGCCAGCAGCCGCGGCACACAGGGGGCTGGAAACACCATATATTTT. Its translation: CASSRGTQGAGNTIYF.